The TCR beta chain under discussion was sequenced for a study of shared clonotypes between healthy human individuals (dated by TCRdb to 2018 to 2020). About the investigation overall: The cohort included a few men and a couple of women between 18 and 49 years of age. For each donor, three plates each were used for CD4 naive and CD4 memory, two plates were used for CD8 naive, and one plate was used for CD8 memory. To estimate repertoire size and how much clonotype sharing occurs between individuals, the study deeply sequenced the blood TCR repertoires of five healthy adults. Different laboratories and diverse techniques were used to prepare libraries and sequence TCR repertoires, to increase sequencing depth and limit assay-specific biases. Each donor's leukapheresis produced roughly between about 0.85 and 10 billion PBMCs.

Its CDR3 holds 14 amino acids, cysteine through phenylalanine. The only DNA kept is the CDR3, 42 bases in frame from the first base. The germline V gene yields MDHEN for CDR1 and SYDVKM for CDR2. V loses 1 base of germline sequence and J loses 7 bases, and the interval between the two ends is 11 bases. The donors were healthy, HIV-negative adults with no recently reported acute infections or vaccinations. Every donor was a Caucasian adult living in Nashville, Tennessee, USA. CD4+ T cells were enriched through magnetic negative selection, after which naive cells were positively selected on CD45RA and the remaining negative fraction served as the memory subset. After blood collection by leukapheresis, PBMCs were isolated using Ficoll-Histopaque density gradient centrifugation and then cryopreserved in the vapor phase of liquid nitrogen. Analytical flow cytometry was used to check the purity and quantity of every magnetically sorted T cell population. Genomic DNA was isolated from every sorted fraction and measured by UV absorbance on a Nanodrop 2000c.

General findings and caveats noted by the study authors: Sharing across several donors was observed for approximately 5% of naive CD4, over 3% of naive CD8, over 2% of memory CD4, and less than 0.45% of memory CD8 clonotypes. Sampling was restricted to blood, and TCR repertoires in tissue are likely to differ from TCR repertoires in blood. Because the study included only a small number of donors, the genetic and exposure-history diversity represented was limited. Pairwise subsampling led to the expectation that sequencing depth would affect the degree of clonotype sharing among donors. Clonotypes shared by all four sorted-subset donors showed higher generation probabilities than non-shared clonotypes. Rarefaction of sorted-subset datasets indicated incomplete sequencing despite the large sequencing depth. Estimated clonotype richness was generally larger for naive than for memory subsets.

Using the deep immunoSEQ assay, TCR CDR3 regions were amplified from genomic DNA by multiplex PCR. Genomic DNA extracted from each cell subset was distributed evenly over all wells of several immunoSEQ 96-well plates, and each plate served as one replicate. For sorted subsets, 200 to 250 ng genomic DNA, equal to 30,000 or so T cell genomes, was loaded into each replicate PCR. Purified libraries were quantified with a Qubit 3.0 fluorometer, sized on a Bioanalyzer 2100, and re-quantified with the KAPA Library Quantification kit. Each immunoSEQ 96-well plate was sequenced on its own single-read 150-cycle Illumina NextSeq 550 flow cell. From the authors' description of their analysis: Because only junctional sequences without quality scores were contained in the immunoSEQ output, filtering matching that applied to full-length reads could not be performed. Sequences were annotated with PyIR, a Python wrapper for IgBLAST v1.9, and V/J genes and CDR3 were assigned using IMGT germline references. Reads with weak V/J assignments (E-value above 1e-6), missing CDR3, stop codons, out-of-frame junctions, or ambiguous translated residues were removed. V3J clonotypes were defined as sequences sharing the same inferred V gene, J gene, and CDR3 amino acid sequence. To compute the percentage overlap between repertoires, the number of shared unique clonotypes was divided by the size of the smaller repertoire. Three approaches were used to assess repertoire richness: RTK rarefaction, the Chao1 estimator, and Recon v2.1 estimates of unobserved clonotypes. Generation probabilities were computed with OLGA for all TCRbeta clonotypes obtained by the gDNA method from four donors. Drawn from immuneACCESS, this table holds only the in-frame rearrangements with V and J called that TCRdb kept. Clones are partly lost; checked studies trace under half to an unresolved V gene and leave the rest unexplained. The D gene and trimming were derived from the DNA, and the V and J assignments and clone size from that table. The sample table contains 190,000 or so clones; only one count was recorded for around 63% of them. The ten largest clonotypes hold roughly 10% of the sample.

Details on this clone: What this receptor recognizes is not known. Base qualities are not recorded, but no much larger clone differs from it by a single base.

This sequence was found in a man aged 25-45 years in good health. The rearrangement joined TRBV28 to TRBJ2-1; the D gene remains uncertain. The sequencing input was memory CD4+ T cells sorted from blood. The sample's cell subset or site label, decoded: CD45RA-negative fraction. The CDR3 loop reads CASSLSIGGNEQFF. The sequenced DNA: TGTGCCAGCAGTTTATCAATCGGTGGGAATGAGCAGTTCTTC.